This T cell receptor (beta chain) derives from a study of CD8+CD57+ T cells in acquired aplastic anemia. For the study at large: The sorted CD4+ and CD8+ cells yielded an average approximately 3.2 ug of DNA. Whole-study findings and limits: Patients had roughly 29 CD8+ CDR3 sequences in common with controls (the shared set). The study found no significant CD8+ Simpson's diversity difference between patients and controls.

Selection for sequencing was limited to patients who had shown CD8+CD57+ cell expansion by flow cytometry. Each patient gave a blood sample that was collected before any therapy had been received. On this clonotype: Its cognate antigen is unknown.

The study profiled TCR beta VDJ and CDR3 using genomic DNA as template. One entry per CDR3 protein results from TCRdb running MiXCR on the reads. The table has 180,000 or so distinct CDR3 sequences, roughly 48% seen once; the top ten hold around 1.1%. Sequencing was carried out using sorted CD4+, CD8+, or CD8+CD57+ T cells (not recorded which) from PBMCs. The TCR originated in a human donor with aplastic anemia.

The CDR3 DNA reads TGTGCCAGTAGTATAGGGGGCACTTCCTACGAGCAGTACTTC. It translates to CASSIGGTSYEQYF. J is TRBJ2-7 and V is TRBV19; maybe TRBD1 (5 bases). The V gene's germline CDR1 is LNHDA and CDR2 SQIVND (reference sequence). Trimming left V 1 base short and J 1 base short, with 8 bases between. The CDR3 is 14 residues long. Drawing the rest from reference TRBV19 and TRBJ2-7, the complete variable domain is DGGITQSPKYLFRKEGQNVTLSCEQNLNHDAMYWYRQDPGQGLRLIYYSQIVNDFQKGDIAEGYSVSREKKESFPLTVTSAQKNPTAFYLCASSIGGTSYEQYFGPGTRLTVT.